This T cell receptor (beta chain) was captured in a study of T cells in localized non-small cell lung cancer. Study-wide results and limits: Tumor trailed uninvolved adjacent lung in T cell clonality, which peaked there.

On this clone itself: The target antigen is unknown.

The CDR3 has 13 amino acids. V shed 7 bases and J shed 3 bases, with 12 bases lying between them. In germline, CDR1 is MDHEN, CDR2 SYDVKM. Assay used: immunoSEQ multiplex PCR; TCRdb lists only in-frame clones, some missing. The data hold fewer than 25,000 clones, with 85% to 90% observed a single time. The V gene is TRBV28, the J gene TRBJ1-2; tentative D call: TRBD1 (6 bases). Material: peripheral blood, obtained before any cancer treatment. This clonotype originated in a woman aged 35 to 70 with stage I lung adenocarcinoma. The CDR3 sequence: CASTIQGDYGYTF. The DNA of the CDR3 is TGTGCCAGCACCATACAGGGCGACTATGGCTACACCTTC.